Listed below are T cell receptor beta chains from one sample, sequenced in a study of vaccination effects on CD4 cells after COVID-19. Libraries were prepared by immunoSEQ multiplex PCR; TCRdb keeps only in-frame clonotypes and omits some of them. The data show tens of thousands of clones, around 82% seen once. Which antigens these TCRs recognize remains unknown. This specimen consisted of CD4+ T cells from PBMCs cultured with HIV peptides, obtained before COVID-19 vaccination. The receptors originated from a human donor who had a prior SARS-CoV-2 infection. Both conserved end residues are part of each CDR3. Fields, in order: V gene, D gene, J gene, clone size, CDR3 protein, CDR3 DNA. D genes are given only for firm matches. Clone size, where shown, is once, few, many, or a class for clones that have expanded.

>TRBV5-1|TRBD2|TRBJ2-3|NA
CASRLTSGEDTQYF
TGCGCCAGCAGGCTGACTAGCGGGGAGGATACGCAGTATTTT
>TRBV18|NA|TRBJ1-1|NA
CASSHRLVRDTEAFF
TGTGCCAGCTCTCATAGATTGGTCCGGGACACTGAAGCTTTCTTT
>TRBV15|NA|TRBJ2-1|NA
CATSRDLIQYNEQFF
TGTGCCACCAGCAGAGATCTGATACAGTACAATGAGCAGTTCTTC
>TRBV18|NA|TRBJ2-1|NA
CASSPQTGPYNEQFF
TGTGCCAGCTCACCTCAGACAGGCCCCTACAATGAGCAGTTCTTC
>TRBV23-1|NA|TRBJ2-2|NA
CASSQYTRGFDTGELFF
TGCGCCAGCAGTCAATATACTAGGGGATTCGACACCGGGGAGCTGTTTTTT
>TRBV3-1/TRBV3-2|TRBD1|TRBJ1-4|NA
CASSPGQGSYEKLFF
TGTGCCAGCAGCCCCGGACAGGGATCATATGAAAAACTGTTTTTT
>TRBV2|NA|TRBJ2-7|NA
CASGVGFQYF
TGTGCCAGCGGAGTCGGTTTCCAGTACTTC
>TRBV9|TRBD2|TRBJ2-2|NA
CASSVSGREPGELFF
TGTGCCAGCAGCGTCAGCGGGAGGGAGCCCGGGGAGCTGTTTTTT
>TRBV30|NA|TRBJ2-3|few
CAGAGDTQYF
TGTGCCGGCGCCGGGGATACGCAGTATTTT
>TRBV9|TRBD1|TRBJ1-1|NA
CASSVTGQGIAAFF
TGTGCCAGCAGCGTCACGGGACAGGGAATTGCAGCTTTCTTT
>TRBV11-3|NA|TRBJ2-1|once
CASSFAGSSYNEQFF
TGTGCCAGCAGCTTTGCCGGGAGCTCCTACAATGAGCAGTTCTTC
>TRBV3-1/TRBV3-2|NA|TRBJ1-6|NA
CASSQANRFSPLHF
TGTGCCAGCAGCCAAGCGAACAGGTTCTCACCCCTCCACTTT
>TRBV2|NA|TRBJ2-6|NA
CASSEAHRAGANVLTF
TGTGCCAGCAGTGAAGCCCACCGGGCTGGGGCCAACGTCCTGACTTTC
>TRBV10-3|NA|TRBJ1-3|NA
CAISESTGRGSGNTIYF
TGTGCCATCAGTGAGTCAACAGGGAGAGGCTCTGGAAACACCATATATTTT
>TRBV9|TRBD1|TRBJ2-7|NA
CASSVRDRYEQYF
TGTGCCAGCAGCGTAAGGGACAGATACGAGCAGTACTTC
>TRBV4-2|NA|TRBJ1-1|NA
CASSPRDGRTNTEAFF
TGTGCCAGCAGCCCTCGGGACGGGCGGACGAACACTGAAGCTTTCTTT
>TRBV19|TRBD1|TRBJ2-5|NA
CASSIGQGAQETQYF
TGTGCCAGTAGTATCGGACAGGGGGCTCAAGAGACCCAGTACTTC
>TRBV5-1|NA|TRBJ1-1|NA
CASSLEPGSDLGGAFF
TGCGCCAGCAGCTTGGAGCCAGGATCAGATCTGGGGGGAGCTTTCTTT
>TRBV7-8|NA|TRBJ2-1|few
CASSQDRTYNEQFF
TGTGCCAGCAGCCAGGACAGAACCTACAATGAGCAGTTCTTC
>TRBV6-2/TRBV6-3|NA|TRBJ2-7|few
CASSSRYHEQYF
TGTGCCAGCAGCTCCAGATACCACGAGCAGTACTTC
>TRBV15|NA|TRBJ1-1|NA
CATSRDPGSSEAFF
TGTGCCACCAGCAGAGACCCAGGTTCGTCTGAAGCTTTCTTT
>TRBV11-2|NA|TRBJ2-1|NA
CASSIQAVSSYNEQFF
TGTGCCAGCAGCATTCAAGCGGTAAGCTCCTACAATGAGCAGTTCTTC
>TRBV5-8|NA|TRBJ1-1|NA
CASSPGDSNTEAFF
TGTGCCAGCAGCCCAGGGGATAGCAACACTGAAGCTTTCTTT
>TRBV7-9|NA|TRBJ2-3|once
CASSFGSTDTQYF
TGTGCCAGCAGCTTCGGGAGCACAGATACGCAGTATTTT
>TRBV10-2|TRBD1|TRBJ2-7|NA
CASSGRDRGSYEQYF
TGCGCCAGCAGTGGGAGGGACAGGGGCTCCTACGAGCAGTACTTC
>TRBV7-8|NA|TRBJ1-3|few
CASSLVGRGSGNTIYF
TGTGCCAGCAGCTTAGTGGGCAGAGGCTCTGGAAACACCATATATTTT
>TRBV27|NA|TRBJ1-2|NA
CASGWRGDGRGYTF
TGTGCCAGCGGCTGGCGGGGGGATGGCCGGGGCTACACCTTC
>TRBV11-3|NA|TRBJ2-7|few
CASSRRPYEQYF
TGTGCCAGCAGCCGGCGTCCCTACGAGCAGTACTTC
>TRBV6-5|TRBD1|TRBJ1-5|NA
CASSRGTDQPQHF
TGTGCCAGCAGCCGTGGGACAGATCAGCCCCAGCATTTT
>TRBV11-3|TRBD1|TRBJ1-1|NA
CASSSQQGITEAFF
TGTGCCAGCAGCTCTCAACAGGGGATCACTGAAGCTTTCTTT
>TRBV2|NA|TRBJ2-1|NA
CASSPILGPLNNEQFF
TGTGCCAGCAGTCCGATCCTCGGACCCCTCAACAATGAGCAGTTCTTC
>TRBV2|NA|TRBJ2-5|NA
CASRPGLPETQYF
TGTGCCAGCAGACCGGGACTCCCCGAGACCCAGTACTTC
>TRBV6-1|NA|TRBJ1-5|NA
CASSELVSAEIFNSNQPQHF
TGTGCCAGCAGTGAGTTGGTTAGCGCAGAAATTTTCAATAGCAATCAGCCCCAGCATTTT
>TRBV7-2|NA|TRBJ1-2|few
CASSSMTGLNYGYTF
TGTGCCAGCAGCTCCATGACAGGACTCAACTATGGCTACACCTTC
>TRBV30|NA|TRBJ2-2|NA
CAWGRGTGELFF
TGTGCCTGGGGCCGGGGAACCGGGGAGCTGTTTTTT
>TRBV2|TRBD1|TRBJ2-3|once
CASSERTGTQYF
TGTGCCAGCAGTGAGAGGACAGGAACGCAGTATTTT
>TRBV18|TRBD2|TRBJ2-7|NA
CASSPQLAGELAQYF
TGTGCCAGCTCACCACAGCTAGCGGGAGAGTTGGCGCAGTACTTC
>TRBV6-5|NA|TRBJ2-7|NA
CASRRQLVYEQYF
TGTGCCAGCAGGAGACAACTAGTCTACGAGCAGTACTTC
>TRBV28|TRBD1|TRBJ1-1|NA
CASSNLDRGYTEAFF
TGTGCCAGCAGTAACCTGGACAGGGGGTACACTGAAGCTTTCTTT
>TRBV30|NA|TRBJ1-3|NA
CAWSSALLSGNTIYF
TGTGCCTGGAGTTCCGCGTTACTCTCTGGAAACACCATATATTTT
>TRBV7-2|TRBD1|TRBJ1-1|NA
CASSPGQVMNTEAFF
TGTGCCAGCAGCCCCGGACAGGTCATGAACACTGAAGCTTTCTTT
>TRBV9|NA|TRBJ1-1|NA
CASSDGQLNTEAFF
TGTGCCAGCAGCGACGGACAGCTGAACACTGAAGCTTTCTTT
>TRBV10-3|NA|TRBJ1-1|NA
CAITKTENTEAFF
TGTGCCATCACCAAGACGGAGAACACTGAAGCTTTCTTT
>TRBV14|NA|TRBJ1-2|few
CASSPRMGNYGYTF
TGTGCCAGCAGCCCCCGAATGGGGAACTATGGCTACACCTTC
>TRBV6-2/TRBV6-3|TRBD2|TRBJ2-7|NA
CASSRWGTSGTTHEQYF
TGTGCCAGCAGTCGGTGGGGGACTAGCGGGACTACACACGAGCAGTACTTC
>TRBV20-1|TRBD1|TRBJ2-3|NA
CSASTGTVTDTQYF
TGCAGTGCTAGTACCGGGACAGTTACAGATACGCAGTATTTT
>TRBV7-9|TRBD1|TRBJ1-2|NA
CASSLMGQGEGYTF
TGTGCCAGCAGCTTAATGGGACAGGGGGAAGGCTACACCTTC
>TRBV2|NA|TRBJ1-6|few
CASSAEGQEGNRVRLNSPLHF
TGTGCCAGCAGTGCCGAAGGACAAGAGGGGAACAGGGTGAGGCTTAATTCACCCCTCCACTTT
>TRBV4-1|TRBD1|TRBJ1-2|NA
CASSQPGTDRRTF
TGCGCCAGCAGCCAACCCGGGACAGATAGGCGTACCTTC
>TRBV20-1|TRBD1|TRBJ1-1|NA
CSASTPGQEF
TGCAGTGCCTCGACCCCCGGACAGGAGTTT
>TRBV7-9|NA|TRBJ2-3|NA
CASSLQRAYTDTQYF
TGTGCCAGCAGCTTACAGCGGGCATACACAGATACGCAGTATTTT
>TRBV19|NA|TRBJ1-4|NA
CASSQRRREVFVATNEKLFF
TGTGCCAGTAGCCAACGACGCAGGGAAGTGTTTGTCGCAACTAATGAAAAACTGTTTTTT
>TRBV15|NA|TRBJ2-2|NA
CATSRDEGLAGNTGELFF
TGTGCCACCAGCAGAGATGAAGGGTTGGCAGGGAACACCGGGGAGCTGTTTTTT